The T cell receptor (beta chain) under discussion was sequenced for a study of T cell repertoires in cytomegalovirus infection. This CDR3 region has 14 residues. The V end was cut by 3 bases, the J end by 2 bases, with 11 bases between. TCRdb processed the reads anew with MiXCR; each CDR3 protein has one entry. The repertoire holds approximately 190,000 distinct CDR3 sequences, under 30% seen once, with around 29% in the top ten. This clonotype was picked up a small number of times. V gene TRBV12-3 or TRBV12-4 combines with J gene TRBJ2-7; D gene uncertain. Sequencing input: PBMCs. This receptor was obtained from a human donor in good health (CMV status not recorded). Some clones in this sample may be carry-over from other donors' samples. The CDR3 here is CASSFGSSAYEQYF. DNA for the CDR3: TGTGCCAGCAGTTTTGGCAGTTCGGCCTACGAGCAGTACTTC.